The clone carrying this T cell receptor (beta chain) appeared many times. Its antigen is still unknown. Trimming left V 6 bases short and J 0 bases short, with 15 bases between. There are 16 residues in the CDR3. Germline V gene sequence: CDR1 SNHLY, CDR2 FYNNEI. The sample comes from a study of Graves' ophthalmopathy and Graves' hyperthyroidism. Study information: Samples of peripheral blood were obtained at initial diagnosis, prior to treatment of any kind.

Amplifying from RNA transcripts, the study obtained TCR beta CDR3 regions. Second-round multiplex PCR came after a first-round RT-PCR that employed HTBI primers. TCRdb passed the multiplex PCR reads through MiXCR, listing each CDR3 protein once. Among roughly 500,000 distinct CDR3 sequences, around 14% were seen once, and the ten largest hold 9.8%. Findings and limits, study-wide: Blood also held most thyroid clonotypes expanded above 0.001 frequency. Ophthalmopathy could be told apart from stable hyperthyroidism by a 13-signature model (approximately 91% sensitivity, approximately 81% specificity).

The sequence was obtained from a woman aged 25 to 39 with Graves' ophthalmopathy. Sequenced: blood. The chain is built from TRBV2 and TRBJ2-4; D remains ambiguous. The CDR3 DNA reads TGTGCCAGCAGCCTCGGATTGAAACAAGCCAAAAACATTCAGTACTTC. It specifies CASSLGLKQAKNIQYF.